This is a list of T cell receptor beta chains from one sample in a study of blood T cell repertoires in COVID-19. This table comes from immunoSEQ multiplex PCR, and its TCRdb copy is limited to in-frame clones, with some not included. The sample has 35,000 to 45,000 clones, around 76% seen once. Sequencing used peripheral blood. Source of these receptors: a man aged 70 or older with active or convalescent COVID-19. The CDR3 runs from the conserved cysteine through the conserved F or W. The order of the fields is J gene, D gene, V gene, clone size, CDR3 DNA, CDR3 protein. A D gene is named only where the DNA matches it firmly. Size tells how often a clone was seen (once, few, many) or the class of an expanded clone, and some rows leave it out.

J gene: TRBJ1-2
D gene: NA
V gene: TRBV18
clone size: NA
CDR3 DNA: TGTGCCAGCTCAGTAGTAGACACGTTGGACTATGGCTACACCTTC
CDR3 protein: CASSVVDTLDYGYTF

J gene: TRBJ2-7
D gene: TRBD1
V gene: TRBV24-1
clone size: NA
CDR3 DNA: TGTGCCACCAGTGATTCCTCCGGGACAGCCTACGAGCAGTACTTC
CDR3 protein: CATSDSSGTAYEQYF

J gene: TRBJ1-2
D gene: TRBD1
V gene: TRBV5-1
clone size: NA
CDR3 DNA: TGCGCCAGCCGCCAGAATACACAGGGGCGAGGCTATGGCTACACCTTC
CDR3 protein: CASRQNTQGRGYGYTF

J gene: TRBJ1-3
D gene: NA
V gene: TRBV3-1/TRBV3-2
clone size: once
CDR3 DNA: TGTGCCAGCAGCCATTCGGGGTCTGGAAACACCATATATTTT
CDR3 protein: CASSHSGSGNTIYF

J gene: TRBJ2-5
D gene: NA
V gene: TRBV7-6
clone size: NA
CDR3 DNA: TGTGCCAGCAGCCCCCAGGAGGGAGGAGAGACCCAGTACTTC
CDR3 protein: CASSPQEGGETQYF

J gene: TRBJ2-1
D gene: NA
V gene: TRBV7-2
clone size: NA
CDR3 DNA: TGTGCCAGCAGCTCCCCTACGGGGGTCAACTTTTTTAATGAGCAGTTCTTC
CDR3 protein: CASSSPTGVNFFNEQFF

J gene: TRBJ1-1
D gene: NA
V gene: TRBV2
clone size: NA
CDR3 DNA: TGTGCCAGCAGTGAACATCCGAACACTGAAGCTTTCTTT
CDR3 protein: CASSEHPNTEAFF

J gene: TRBJ1-1
D gene: TRBD1
V gene: TRBV2
clone size: NA
CDR3 DNA: TGTGCCAGCAGTCGTTCACAGGGGAGAGCTTTCTTT
CDR3 protein: CASSRSQGRAFF

J gene: TRBJ1-2
D gene: NA
V gene: TRBV2
clone size: NA
CDR3 DNA: TGTGCCAGCTGTAGAGATTCCAACTATGGCTACACCTTC
CDR3 protein: CASCRDSNYGYTF

J gene: TRBJ2-2
D gene: NA
V gene: TRBV30
clone size: NA
CDR3 DNA: TGTGCCTGGAGCCGCGTAACGATTCACGCCGGGGAGCTGTTTTTT
CDR3 protein: CAWSRVTIHAGELFF

J gene: TRBJ2-7
D gene: NA
V gene: TRBV19
clone size: NA
CDR3 DNA: TGTGCCAGTAGTATACTATTCGGGGGTGGATCCTACGAGCAGTACTTC
CDR3 protein: CASSILFGGGSYEQYF

J gene: TRBJ2-1
D gene: NA
V gene: TRBV7-9
clone size: NA
CDR3 DNA: TGTGCCAGCGCCACAGGGAACAATGAGCAGTTCTTC
CDR3 protein: CASATGNNEQFF

J gene: TRBJ1-1
D gene: NA
V gene: TRBV28
clone size: NA
CDR3 DNA: TGTGCCAGCACCCCTCCGACAGCCAACACTGAAGCTTTCTTT
CDR3 protein: CASTPPTANTEAFF

J gene: TRBJ1-3
D gene: NA
V gene: TRBV5-1
clone size: once
CDR3 DNA: TGCGCCAGCAGCCATGGCGGGGGCTCTGGAAACACCATATATTTT
CDR3 protein: CASSHGGGSGNTIYF